These T cell receptor beta chains were read from a single sample in a study of blood T cell repertoires in COVID-19. This table comes from immunoSEQ multiplex PCR, and its TCRdb copy is limited to in-frame clones, with some not included. This sample carries more than 250,000 clones, about nine tenths of them seen once, and the ten largest clones take 1%. Sequenced: peripheral blood. The receptors shown here come from a man in his forties or fifties with active or convalescent COVID-19. CDR3s leave out the opening cysteine and the closing phenylalanine or tryptophan. Fields, in order: J gene, V gene, CDR3 protein.

j_call: TRBJ1-1; v_call: TRBV4-3; cdr3_aa: ASSQERGNTEAF
j_call: TRBJ2-3; v_call: TRBV6-2/TRBV6-3; cdr3_aa: ASSYPPGGREDTQY
j_call: TRBJ2-1; v_call: TRBV24-1; cdr3_aa: ATASGQGYNYNEQF
j_call: TRBJ2-2; v_call: TRBV4-1; cdr3_aa: ASSQERSGFKGELF
j_call: TRBJ1-1; v_call: TRBV7-2; cdr3_aa: ASSSQTGGVTEAF
j_call: TRBJ1-2; v_call: TRBV6-6; cdr3_aa: ASRVAGDRGIGYT
j_call: TRBJ1-2; v_call: TRBV5-4; cdr3_aa: ASSLNRGLVGKGYT
j_call: TRBJ1-1; v_call: TRBV7-9; cdr3_aa: ASSFQGLNTEAF
j_call: TRBJ1-3; v_call: TRBV30; cdr3_aa: AWSVTGFGNTIY
j_call: TRBJ2-1; v_call: TRBV29-1; cdr3_aa: SGEATSGGNEQF
j_call: TRBJ1-5; v_call: TRBV18; cdr3_aa: ASSTGAATNNQPQH
j_call: TRBJ2-5; v_call: TRBV7-2; cdr3_aa: ASSQLAHETQY
j_call: TRBJ1-3; v_call: TRBV19; cdr3_aa: ASSTLGQPFSGNTIY
j_call: TRBJ1-1; v_call: TRBV30; cdr3_aa: AWSVTEYTEAF
j_call: TRBJ1-2; v_call: TRBV12-3/TRBV12-4; cdr3_aa: ASSTGQGEGYT
j_call: TRBJ1-6; v_call: TRBV11-2; cdr3_aa: ASSKGVGRAGSPLH
j_call: TRBJ1-3; v_call: TRBV7-9; cdr3_aa: ASSLNGAGTGNTIY
j_call: TRBJ2-6; v_call: TRBV5-1; cdr3_aa: ASSLARASGANVLT
j_call: TRBJ2-1; v_call: TRBV29-1; cdr3_aa: SAKTGAPAEQF
j_call: TRBJ2-2; v_call: TRBV13; cdr3_aa: ASSLQGTGELF
j_call: TRBJ1-2; v_call: TRBV4-2; cdr3_aa: ASSQDGTGRGYT
j_call: TRBJ1-6; v_call: TRBV7-9; cdr3_aa: ASSLGPGRGYNSPLH
j_call: TRBJ2-5; v_call: TRBV3-1/TRBV3-2; cdr3_aa: ASSLSLTSTTQETQY
j_call: TRBJ1-1; v_call: TRBV5-4; cdr3_aa: ASSSPGTGLPEAF
j_call: TRBJ1-1; v_call: TRBV6-6; cdr3_aa: ASSYSSPLMNTEAF
j_call: TRBJ2-3; v_call: TRBV4-1; cdr3_aa: ASSQDPGREYTQY
j_call: TRBJ2-1; v_call: TRBV5-1; cdr3_aa: ASSLGGTSGVNEQF